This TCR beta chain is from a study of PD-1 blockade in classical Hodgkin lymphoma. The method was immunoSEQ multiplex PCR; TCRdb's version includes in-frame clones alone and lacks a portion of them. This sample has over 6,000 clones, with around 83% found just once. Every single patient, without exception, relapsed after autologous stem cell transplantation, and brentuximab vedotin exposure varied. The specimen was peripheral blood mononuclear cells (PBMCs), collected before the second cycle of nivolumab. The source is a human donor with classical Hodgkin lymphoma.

CDR3 residues: CASSSPTQYSTDTQYF. The DNA of the CDR3 is TGTGCCAGCAGCTCCCCAACGCAGTACAGCACAGATACGCAGTATTTT. V gene TRBV5-6 combines with J gene TRBJ2-3, with D uncertain. Germline V gene lookup returns CDR1 SGHDT and CDR2 YYEEEE. This CDR3 is built from 16 residues. V was cut by 3 bases and J by 0 bases, with 14 bases left in between.